Sequencing of this T cell receptor (beta chain) was carried out in a study of regulatory T cells in long-lasting Graves disease. General study findings and limits: Reduced TCR diversity was observed in persistent Graves' patients versus newly diagnosed patients. Persistent disease preferred TRBV28, TRBJ1-2 and TRBJ2-5.

This clonotype occurred many times. The antigen remains unidentified. Library construction for TCR beta used iRepertoire HTBI primers and Arm-PCR of CDR3 regions. In TCRdb, the multiplex PCR reads were re-called with MiXCR into one record per CDR3 protein. This table holds a few hundred thousand distinct CDR3 sequences, 20% to 25% found once. The germline V and J ends were trimmed by 7 bases and 0 bases, with 16 bases remaining between them. CDR1 and CDR2 (germline): SNHLY, FYNNEI. This CDR3 comprises 15 residues. Indicated time point: persistent/refractory GD, antithyroid drugs over 5 years with positive TRAb. PBMCs were the source of the RNA used for TCR sequencing. As collected, the peripheral blood samples measured about 8.1 milliliters each and went into EDTA tubes.

This receptor was taken from a woman aged 40 to 55 with Graves disease. V gene TRBV2 combines with J gene TRBJ2-7, with no clear D. The sequences come from peripheral blood mononuclear cells (PBMCs), collected when the disease was refractory, from a patient treated with antithyroid drugs. In DNA form, the CDR3 reads TGTGCCAGCAAGGTAGAGTCACCCGGCTCCTACGAGCAGTACTTC. Translated, it gives CASKVESPGSYEQYF. Combining the CDR3 with reference TRBV2 and TRBJ2-7 gives the whole variable domain EPEVTQTPSHQVTQMGQEVILRCVPISNHLYFYWYRQILGQKVEFLVSFYNNEISEKSEIFDDQFSVERPDGSNFTLKIRSTKLEDSAMYFCASKVESPGSYEQYFGPGTRLTVT.